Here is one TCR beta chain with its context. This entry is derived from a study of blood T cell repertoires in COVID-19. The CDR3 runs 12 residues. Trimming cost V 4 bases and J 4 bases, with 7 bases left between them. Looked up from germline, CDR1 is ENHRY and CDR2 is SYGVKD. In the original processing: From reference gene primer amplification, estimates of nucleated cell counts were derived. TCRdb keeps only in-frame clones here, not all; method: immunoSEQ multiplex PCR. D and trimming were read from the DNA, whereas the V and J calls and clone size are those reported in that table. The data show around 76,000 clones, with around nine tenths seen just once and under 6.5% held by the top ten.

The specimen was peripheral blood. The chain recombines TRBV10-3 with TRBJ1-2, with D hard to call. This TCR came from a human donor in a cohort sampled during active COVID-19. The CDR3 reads CAISADFYGYTF. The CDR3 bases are TGTGCCATCAGTGCTGACTTCTATGGCTACACCTTC.